This entry lists 24 T cell receptor beta chains sequenced from one sample in a study of blood T cell repertoires in COVID-19. Sequencing used immunoSEQ multiplex PCR; TCRdb keeps in-frame clones, though not all of them. The table shows about 140,000 clones, with 75% to 85% occurring only once. The sequenced sample was peripheral blood. These receptor sequences come from a woman over 75 with active or convalescent COVID-19.

The genes are TRBV5-1 and TRBJ1-2, with unresolved D. CDR3 length: 14 amino acids. Trimming removed 0 bases from V and 2 bases from J, with 8 bases in between. The V gene's germline CDR1 is SGHRS and CDR2 YFSETQ. The CDR3 nucleotides are TGCGCCAGCAGCTTGGACAGAACAAACTATGGCTACACCTTC. Translating gives CASSLDRTNYGYTF.

The chain couples TRBV30 to TRBJ2-7; perhaps TRBD2 as D (5 bases). CDR3 size: 13 residues. From germline, CDR1 is GTSNPN and CDR2 SVGIG (reference sequence). With 4 bases removed from V and 2 bases from J, the gap between germline ends came to 12 bases. Here the CDR3 reads CAWIRSGTYEQYF. Here the CDR3 DNA reads TGTGCCTGGATCAGGAGCGGAACCTACGAGCAGTACTTC.

The chain links TRBV4-3 to TRBJ1-5, with a weak D call TRBD1 (5 bases). This CDR3 comprises 15 residues. Germline CDR1 reads LGHNA; CDR2 reads YSLEER. V lost 0 bases and J lost 6, with 12 bases in between. CDR3 nucleotide sequence: TGCGCCAGCAGCCAAGATATCGGGGGGGGTCAGCCCCAGCATTTT. Protein sequence: CASSQDIGGGQPQHF.

This clone has only one observation. The rearrangement uses TRBV12-3 or TRBV12-4 and TRBJ1-2; the match to TRBD1 covers 9 bases. This CDR3 region has 13 residues. V lost 8 bases, J lost 8 bases, and 9 bases stayed unmatched. The CDR3 nucleotides are TGTGCCAGCGAGGCGGGGACAGGGATCGGCTACACCTTC. Protein sequence: CASEAGTGIGYTF.

The chain combines TRBV6-2 or TRBV6-3 with TRBJ2-6; maybe TRBD1 (5 bases). This CDR3 contains 16 residues. Trimming took off 4 bases at V and 4 bases at J, with 14 bases between the two ends. Germline V gene lookup returns CDR1 MNHEY and CDR2 SVGEGT. CDR3: CASSLYQGTGANVLTF. As DNA, the CDR3 is TGTGCCAGCAGTTTATACCAGGGAACCGGGGCCAACGTCCTGACTTTC.

The chain couples TRBV28 to TRBJ2-1, with D possibly TRBD1 on 5 matching bases. This CDR3 comprises 14 residues. Between the trimmed V and J ends, which lost 6 bases and 6 bases, there was a span of 15 bases. CDR1 and CDR2 from the germline V gene are MDHEN and SYDVKM. The CDR3 sequence: CASRRQAGINEQFF. The CDR3 DNA reads as TGTGCCAGCAGACGACAAGCAGGGATCAATGAGCAGTTCTTC.

The chain combines TRBV5-4 with TRBJ1-1, with a weak D call TRBD1 (5 bases). Germline V lookup: CDR1 SGHNT, CDR2 YYREEE (reference sequence). This CDR3 has 12 amino acids. Trimming took off 0 bases at V and 8 bases at J, with 8 bases between the two ends. The CDR3 sequence: CASSLDHREAFF. The CDR3 coding sequence is TGTGCCAGCAGCTTGGATCACAGGGAAGCTTTCTTT.

This clone was found a few times. The chain is built from TRBV5-1 and TRBJ2-5; TRBD2 matches at 8 bases. V trimming: 4 bases; J trimming: 4 bases; junction bases outside the gene matches: 9. Per the germline V gene, CDR1 is SGHRS and CDR2 is YFSETQ. The CDR3 runs to 15 residues. The CDR3 nucleotides are TGCGCCAGCAGCCCCATAGCGGGGCTGCTAGAGACCCAGTACTTC. Its protein is CASSPIAGLLETQYF.

This chain connects TRBV10-3 to TRBJ2-1, with D possibly being TRBD1 (7 bases). V was clipped by 2 bases and J by 7 bases, with 21 bases between them. This CDR3 has 17 residues. Germline values: CDR1 ENHRY, CDR2 SYGVKD. CDR3 loop: CAISEAVSLRGANEQFF. CDR3 in DNA: TGTGCCATCAGTGAGGCGGTATCTCTCAGGGGGGCGAATGAGCAGTTCTTC.

The V and J genes are TRBV7-2 and TRBJ1-1, with a weak D call TRBD1 (5 bases). V gave up 6 bases and J gave up 0 bases, with 8 bases separating them. CDR1 is SGHTA, CDR2 FQGNSA, per germline. The CDR3 has 13 amino acids. The CDR3 DNA is TGTGCCAGCAGAACAGGATTGAACACTGAAGCTTTCTTT. Residues: CASRTGLNTEAFF.

Only one count was recorded for this clone. V gene TRBV5-1 combines with J gene TRBJ1-4, with TRBD1 matching over 7 bases. V dropped 4 bases and J dropped 6; count of bases not matched to a gene: 18. Germline CDR1 SGHRS, CDR2 YFSETQ. The CDR3 totals 18 residues. The CDR3 sequence: CASSTAGQSRIGDEKLFF. The DNA for the CDR3 is TGCGCCAGCAGCACCGCGGGACAGTCTAGGATTGGCGATGAAAAACTGTTTTTT.

The sample holds a few counts of this clone. V is TRBV7-9 and J is TRBJ1-6; 9 positions agree with TRBD1. The CDR3 length is 16 residues. Germline trimming cut 7 bases from V and 1 base from J; bases unmatched to any gene: 5. Germline values: CDR1 SEHNR, CDR2 FQNEAQ (reference sequence). The CDR3 is CASNKGQGSYNSPLHF. Here the CDR3 DNA reads TGTGCCAGCAATAAAGGACAGGGGTCCTATAATTCACCCCTCCACTTT.

The V gene is TRBV18, the J gene TRBJ2-5; TRBD1 matches 9 bases. Trimming removed 6 bases from V and 4 bases from J; junction bases left unmatched: 3. Per germline, CDR1 KGHSH and CDR2 LQKENI. This CDR3 contains 13 residues. The CDR3 sequence: CASSDRGGETQYF. As DNA, the CDR3 is TGTGCCAGCTCGGACAGGGGAGGAGAGACCCAGTACTTC. Variable domain in full (rest from reference TRBV18 and TRBJ2-5): NAGVMQNPRHLVRRRGQEARLRCSPMKGHSHVYWYRQLPEEGLKFMVYLQKENIIDESGMPKERFSAEFPKEGPSILRIQQVVRGDSAAYFCASSDRGGETQYFGPGTRLLVL.

The chain joins TRBV5-1 to TRBJ2-1; 8 positions match TRBD2. The CDR3 is 16 amino acids. Per the germline V gene, CDR1 is SGHRS and CDR2 is YFSETQ. The J segment lost 9 bases and the V segment lost 0 bases, leaving 11 bases of the junction unmatched. The CDR3 spells CASSLVPSGGAGEQFF. CDR3 bases: TGCGCCAGCAGCTTGGTTCCCAGCGGGGGAGCGGGTGAGCAGTTCTTC.

This rearrangement joins TRBV18 to TRBJ1-1; TRBD1 is a possible D gene (6 bases). The CDR3 covers 13 residues. The germline V and J ends were trimmed by 3 bases and 1 base, with 6 bases remaining between them. Germline loops: CDR1 KGHSH, CDR2 LQKENI. CDR3 loop: CASSPGANTEAFF. CDR3 nucleotide sequence: TGTGCCAGCTCACCGGGGGCGAACACTGAAGCTTTCTTT.

The genes are TRBV11-2 and TRBJ1-3; D might be TRBD1 (5 bases). Looked up from germline, CDR1 is SGHAT and CDR2 is FQNNGV. Trimming took off 6 bases at V and 9 bases at J, with 12 bases between the two ends. The CDR3 has 12 amino acids. The CDR3 is CASRPLGGTIYF. In DNA form, the CDR3 reads TGTGCCAGCAGGCCGCTCGGGGGCACCATATATTTT.

This chain connects TRBV18 to TRBJ1-5; D gene unclear. V gave up 1 base and J gave up 0 bases, with 10 bases separating them. This CDR3 region has 16 residues. Germline assignment: CDR1 KGHSH and CDR2 LQKENI. CDR3 in DNA: TGTGCCAGCTCACCACAGTCCACTTATAGCAATCAGCCCCAGCATTTT. This gives the protein CASSPQSTYSNQPQHF.

The J gene is TRBJ1-1, the V gene TRBV15; possible D gene TRBD1, 5 bases. Germline V gene data show CDR1 as LNHNV and CDR2 as YYDKDF (reference sequence). Deletions cut 0 bases from V and 0 bases from J, with 11 bases between. This CDR3 is 16 amino acids long. This CDR3 reads CATSRDGGLMNTEAFF. The CDR3 DNA follows: TGTGCCACCAGCAGAGATGGGGGGTTAATGAACACTGAAGCTTTCTTT. Full variable domain (missing parts from reference TRBV15 and TRBJ1-1): DAMVIQNPRYQVTQFGKPVTLSCSQTLNHNVMYWYQQKSSQAPKLLFHYYDKDFNNEADTPDNFQSRRPNTSFCFLDIRSPGLGDTAMYLCATSRDGGLMNTEAFFGQGTRLTVV.

Concerning this clone: This CDR3 is also generated by other DNA sequences in the sample. This chain connects TRBV3-1 (or the pseudogene TRBV3-2) to TRBJ1-3, with D possibly matching TRBD1 (5 bases). V lost 3 bases to trimming and J lost 6 bases, with 15 bases between them. The CDR3 consists of 15 residues. CDR1 and CDR2 from the germline V gene are LGHDT and YNNKEL (reference sequence). CDR3 sequence reads: CASSQLQVLPNTIYF. The CDR3 nucleotides are TGTGCCAGCAGCCAGTTACAGGTACTTCCAAACACCATATATTTT.

The rearrangement links TRBV30 to TRBJ1-1; unclear D gene. Germline V gene sequence: CDR1 GTSNPN, CDR2 SVGIG (reference sequence). The CDR3 length is 13 residues. Trimming cost V 3 bases and J 1 base, with 9 bases left between them. CDR3 sequence (DNA): TGTGCCTGGAGAGTGGGGAGGAACACTGAAGCTTTCTTT. Translating gives CAWRVGRNTEAFF.

This clone has only a few counts. The chain uses TRBV5-1 and TRBJ2-2; 8 nucleotides align to TRBD1. The germline V gene has CDR1 SGHRS and CDR2 YFSETQ. The CDR3 runs 16 residues. The J segment lost 0 bases and the V segment lost 4 bases, leaving 5 bases of the junction unmatched. The chain's CDR3 is CASSRGQGSNTGELFF. Here the CDR3 DNA reads TGCGCCAGCAGCCGCGGACAGGGATCGAACACCGGGGAGCTGTTTTTT.

J is TRBJ1-2 and V is TRBV9; no definite D call. The germline V gene encodes CDR1 SGDLS and CDR2 YYNGEE. Trimming shortened V by 0 bases and J by 7 bases, and 7 bases separated the two germline ends. The CDR3 loop spans 12 amino acids. CDR3 in amino acids: CASSVGRGGYTF. The CDR3 DNA reads TGTGCCAGCAGCGTAGGGAGAGGTGGCTACACCTTC.

V is TRBV30 and J is TRBJ1-3; D is perhaps TRBD1 (6 bases). CDR3 length: 13 amino acids. CDR1 and CDR2 (germline): GTSNPN, SVGIG (reference sequence). The CDR3 DNA reads TGTGCAAGGCGGGGGCCGCCTGGAAACACCATATATTTT. This sequence encodes CARRGPPGNTIYF.

V usage is TRBV28 and J usage is TRBJ1-2; possible D gene TRBD1, 6 bases. The length of the CDR3 is 13 residues. Looked up from germline, CDR1 is MDHEN and CDR2 is SYDVKM. Deletions cut 10 bases from V and 5 bases from J, with 17 bases between. The CDR3 sequence is CATYHRDPYGYTF. The CDR3 DNA sequence: TGTGCCACATACCACAGGGATCCGTATGGCTACACCTTC.